These 30 T cell receptor beta chains originate from one sample sequenced in a study of cytomegalovirus exposure and HLA in healthy donors. PCR employed 60 Vbeta and 13 Jbeta primers. TCRdb's table, derived via immunoSEQ multiplex PCR, lists solely in-frame clones and lacks some. The sample has 95,000 to 150,000 clones, about 10% seen once. The material sequenced was PBMCs. The receptor set was obtained from a woman between 18 and 29 years old in good health and CMV-seropositive.

The CDR3 bases are TGTGCCAGCAGCCCCTACCGACGGGACAGGGTTTCCCACGAGCAGTACTTC. Amino acid sequence: CASSPYRRDRVSHEQYF. This sequence joins TRBV11-2 and TRBJ2-7; TRBD1 matches 9 bases. Unmatched junction bases numbered 16, after V lost 5 bases and J lost 5 bases. The CDR3 consists of 17 residues. CDR1 is SGHAT, CDR2 FQNNGV, per germline.

The chain combines TRBV11-3 with TRBJ2-2; TRBD2 agrees at 11 bases. V dropped 2 bases and J dropped 3; count of bases not matched to a gene: 5. There are 17 residues in the CDR3. Germline values: CDR1 SGHNT, CDR2 YENEEA. The DNA for the CDR3 is TGTGCCAGCAGCTTACAACCGGGACTAGCGGACACCGGGGAGCTGTTTTTT. Translating it yields CASSLQPGLADTGELFF.

This clone has a handful of counts. This chain uses TRBV2 with TRBJ1-1; the match to TRBD1 covers 7 bases. This CDR3 is built from 11 residues. Germline trimming cut 7 bases from V and 9 bases from J; bases unmatched to any gene: 5. Germline values: CDR1 SNHLY, CDR2 FYNNEI. CDR3 protein: CASKSGQKAFF. CDR3 in DNA: TGTGCCAGCAAGTCGGGACAGAAAGCTTTCTTT.

This clone was detected only a few times. The chain employs TRBV6-1 and TRBJ1-5, with TRBD1 matching over 12 bases. This CDR3 spans 16 amino acids. Germline V gene lookup returns CDR1 MNHNS and CDR2 SASEGT. V lost 2 bases to trimming and J lost 7 bases; unmatched junction nucleotides: 6. The CDR3 spells CASSEYGTGGLQPQHF. Written as DNA, the CDR3 is TGTGCCAGCAGTGAATATGGGACAGGGGGCTTACAGCCCCAGCATTTT.

This rearrangement joins TRBV11-2 to TRBJ1-4; D remains ambiguous. Germline assignment: CDR1 SGHAT and CDR2 FQNNGV. The CDR3 extends over 17 amino acids. Trimming cost V 3 bases and J 0 bases, with 14 bases left between them. This CDR3 is CASSFWSWTATNEKLFF. The CDR3 DNA sequence: TGTGCCAGCAGCTTTTGGTCTTGGACTGCAACTAATGAAAAACTGTTTTTT.

This clone turned up a few times. This chain links TRBV10-3 with TRBJ2-7, with 11 bases identical to TRBD1. Germline assignment: CDR1 ENHRY and CDR2 SYGVKD. The length of the CDR3 is 14 residues. V lost 4 bases, J lost 3 bases, and 2 bases stayed unmatched. This chain's CDR3 is CAISGTGGSYEQYF. CDR3 bases: TGTGCCATCAGTGGGACAGGGGGCAGCTACGAGCAGTACTTC.

The chain joins TRBV7-8 to TRBJ2-1; D unresolved. Germline CDR1 and CDR2: SGHVS and FQNEAQ. This CDR3 comprises 16 residues. The ends were cut back, 5 bases at V and 5 bases at J, with 19 bases in the middle. CDR3 in amino acids: CASSPYLPRLHNEQFF. For the CDR3, the DNA is TGTGCCAGCAGCCCGTATTTACCGCGGCTCCACAATGAGCAGTTCTTC.

The rearrangement uses TRBV28 and TRBJ1-2; TRBD1 is a possible D gene (6 bases). Trimming shortened V by 6 bases and J by 1 base, and 24 bases separated the two germline ends. This CDR3 is built from 18 residues. Germline V gene lookup returns CDR1 MDHEN and CDR2 SYDVKM. DNA for the CDR3: TGTGCCAGCAGCCCAGGGGCGAAAGGGGCGACTATTAACTATGGCTACACCTTC. It specifies CASSPGAKGATINYGYTF.

V gene TRBV7-9 combines with J gene TRBJ1-1; D call uncertain. The germline V gene encodes CDR1 SEHNR and CDR2 FQNEAQ (reference sequence). The germline V and J ends were trimmed by 2 bases and 10 bases, with 17 bases remaining between them. The CDR3 runs 14 residues. The CDR3 sequence: CASSLLNSGRGAFF. The CDR3, as DNA: TGTGCCAGCAGCTTATTAAATTCGGGTCGGGGAGCTTTCTTT.

The DNA of the CDR3 is TGTGCCAGCAGCGGACGACAGGGCACTGAAGCTTTCTTT. It yields the protein CASSGRQGTEAFF. This chain connects TRBV21-1 to TRBJ1-1; the D call TRBD1 from the table was never checked on the DNA. TRBV21-1 is a known pseudogene. The CDR3 runs 13 residues.

V usage is TRBV5-6 and J usage is TRBJ2-2; the match to TRBD2 covers 9 bases. Germline V gives CDR1 SGHDT, CDR2 YYEEEE. The CDR3 covers 17 residues. The J segment lost 4 bases and the V segment lost 2 bases, leaving 9 bases of the junction unmatched. The CDR3 nucleotides read TGTGCCAGCAGCTTTTCTAGCGGGATTACGGGCACCGGGGAGCTGTTTTTT. Translation: CASSFSSGITGTGELFF.

This clone was seen a handful of times. The gene calls are TRBV7-2 and TRBJ1-2; D is unresolved. This CDR3 has 11 amino acids. Germline lookup yields CDR1 SGHTA and CDR2 FQGNSA. V was cut by 2 bases and J by 9 bases, with 7 bases left in between. DNA for the CDR3: TGTGCCAGCAGCTTACGGGATAGCTACACCTTC. It codes for CASSLRDSYTF.

With respect to this clone: Within the sample, other DNA sequences also encode this same CDR3. The chain is built from TRBV28 and TRBJ2-3; the D gene is possibly TRBD2 (6 bases). The V end lost 3 bases, the J end lost 4 bases, and 14 bases lay between the germline ends. CDR1 MDHEN and CDR2 SYDVKM come from the germline V gene. The CDR3 length is 15 residues. CDR3 DNA: TGTGCCAGCAGTTTCGGTGGGAGGAGGGCAGATACGCAGTATTTT. Protein sequence: CASSFGGRRADTQYF.

This clone has more than one count but fewer than ten. The chain links TRBV6-5 to TRBJ1-2; tentatively, D is TRBD1 (5 bases). V shed 7 bases and J shed 8 bases, with 17 bases lying between them. The germline CDR1 and CDR2 sequences are MNHEY and SVGAGI. The CDR3 spans 13 residues. CDR3 loop: CASTAAKGVGYTF. The CDR3 region has the DNA TGTGCCAGCACCGCCGCCAAAGGGGTAGGCTACACCTTC.

CDR3 bases: TGTGCCAGCAACGTTTGGGCCCTCACCCCGCGCGAATTTGGCACTGAAGCTTTCTTT. It is translated as CASNVWALTPREFGTEAFF. V is TRBV27 and J is TRBJ1-1; no clear D gene. CDR1 and CDR2 from the germline V gene are MNHEY and SMNVEV (reference sequence). The CDR3 spans 19 residues. V was trimmed by 7 bases and J by 4 bases, leaving 31 bases between them.

The V and J genes are TRBV9 and TRBJ2-2; weak D call: TRBD2 (5 bases). V was clipped by 2 bases and J by 8 bases, with 7 bases between them. Germline V gene data show CDR1 as SGDLS and CDR2 as YYNGEE. This CDR3 contains 12 residues. CDR3 region: CASSVEGGELFF. In DNA, the CDR3 is TGTGCCAGCAGCGTCGAGGGAGGGGAGCTGTTTTTT. Supplemented by reference TRBV9 and TRBJ2-2, the full variable domain reads DSGVTQTPKHLITATGQRVTLRCSPRSGDLSVYWYQQSLDQGLQFLIQYYNGEERAKGNILERFSAQQFPDLHSELNLSSLELGDSALYFCASSVEGGELFFGEGSRLTVL.

This clone has a handful of counts. J is TRBJ2-7 and V is TRBV4-1; 9 nucleotides align to TRBD1. Looked up from germline, CDR1 is MGHRA and CDR2 is YSYEKL. This CDR3 spans 15 amino acids. Losses at the gene ends were 2 bases for V and 1 base for J; bases not matched to a gene: 3. The CDR3 DNA reads TGCGCCAGCAGCCAACCGGGACAGGGTTCCTACGAGCAGTACTTC. Translated: CASSQPGQGSYEQYF.

This clone was seen more than once but under ten times. CDR3 amino acids: CASSLGPGTQYF. The CDR3 DNA reads TGTGCCAGCAGCTTAGGTCCGGGGACCCAGTACTTC. V usage is TRBV13 and J usage is TRBJ2-5; no reliable D call. V lost 0 bases, J lost 7 bases, and 6 bases lay in between. There are 12 residues in the CDR3. The germline V gene encodes CDR1 PRHDT and CDR2 FYEKMQ (reference sequence).

This clone was detected a few times. The chain combines TRBV5-4 with TRBJ2-5, with 10 bases matching TRBD2. Trimming cost V 3 bases and J 5 bases; bases outside gene matches: 4. In germline, CDR1 is SGHNT, CDR2 YYREEE (reference sequence). CDR3 size: 14 residues. CDR3 nucleotide sequence: TGTGCCAGCAGCTCAGCGGGAGGGCGGGAGACCCAGTACTTC. It yields the protein CASSSAGGRETQYF.

This clone was counted a few times. The V gene is TRBV13, the J gene TRBJ2-7; tentatively, D is TRBD1 (6 bases). This CDR3 is 14 amino acids long. Trimming shortened V by 3 bases and J by 2 bases, and 11 bases separated the two germline ends. The germline gives CDR1 PRHDT, CDR2 FYEKMQ (reference sequence). CDR3 in DNA: TGTGCCAGCAGCTTTACAGGGTCAGCCTACGAGCAGTACTTC. This translates into CASSFTGSAYEQYF.

The CDR3 sequence is CASIETGGGISTDTQYF. Written as DNA, the CDR3 is TGTGCCAGCATAGAGACGGGAGGCGGAATTAGCACAGATACGCAGTATTTT. The V call is TRBV27, the J call TRBJ2-3; 7 nucleotides line up with TRBD2. CDR1 is MNHEY, CDR2 SMNVEV, per germline (reference sequence). This CDR3 contains 17 residues. Trimming at V came to 7 bases and at J to 0 bases, leaving 13 bases not matched to a gene.

The V and J genes are TRBV6-1 and TRBJ2-3; weak D call: TRBD2 (6 bases). CDR1 is MNHNS, CDR2 SASEGT, per germline. Trimming took 1 base from V and 3 from J, leaving 11 bases between them. The CDR3 loop spans 15 amino acids. The CDR3 DNA reads TGTGCCAGCAGTGAAGATCCCCGGGAGACAGATACGCAGTATTTT. It codes for CASSEDPRETDTQYF.

The rearrangement uses TRBV9 and TRBJ2-7; D is unclear. The CDR3 contains 13 residues. V was pared by 4 bases and J by 1 base, with 9 bases between. Germline assignment: CDR1 SGDLS and CDR2 YYNGEE. CDR3 nucleotide sequence: TGTGCCAGCAGCCCAGGCTTGTCCTACGAGCAGTACTTC. This translates into CASSPGLSYEQYF.

The chain recombines TRBV5-1 with TRBJ1-1; D is unresolved. There are 14 residues in the CDR3. Trimming took 3 bases from V and 6 from J, leaving 15 bases between them. In germline, CDR1 is SGHRS, CDR2 YFSETQ. CDR3 residues: CASSWNPGSAEAFF. The CDR3 DNA is TGCGCCAGCAGCTGGAACCCCGGCAGCGCTGAAGCTTTCTTT.

This clone came up a few times. CDR3 protein: CASTLAGGENEQYF. In nucleotides, the CDR3 is TGTGCCAGCACCCTAGCGGGAGGAGAGAACGAGCAGTACTTC. This sequence joins TRBV7-9 and TRBJ2-7; 11 positions match TRBD2. This CDR3 is 14 amino acids long. Trimming cost V 7 bases and J 5 bases; bases outside gene matches: 7. Germline V gene lookup returns CDR1 SEHNR and CDR2 FQNEAQ (reference sequence). Filled out from reference TRBV7-9 and TRBJ2-7, the complete variable domain reads DTGVSQNPRHKITKRGQNVTFRCDPISEHNRLYWYRQTLGQGPEFLTYFQNEAQLEKSRLLSDRFSAERPKGSFSTLEIQRTEQGDSAMYLCASTLAGGENEQYFGPGTRLTVT.

The table lists this clone with a few counts. The chain joins TRBV6-5 to TRBJ1-1, with D possibly TRBD1 on 6 matching bases. With 2 bases removed from V and 5 bases from J, the gap between germline ends came to 9 bases. The CDR3 is made up of 13 amino acids. The V gene's germline CDR1 is MNHEY and CDR2 SVGAGI. The CDR3 coding sequence is TGTGCCAGCAGTTACCCCCAGGGGACTGAAGCTTTCTTT. Translating it yields CASSYPQGTEAFF.

V is TRBV15 and J is TRBJ2-7; 7 positions match TRBD1. Germline V gives CDR1 LNHNV, CDR2 YYDKDF (reference sequence). V lost 5 bases and J lost 1; bases outside the gene matches: 8. The CDR3 is made up of 15 amino acids. This CDR3 is CATSVFRDSSYEQYF. DNA for the CDR3: TGTGCCACCAGCGTATTCCGGGACAGTTCCTACGAGCAGTACTTC.

In this sample, this clone turned up a few times. This chain connects TRBV20-1 to TRBJ2-7; 8 bases match TRBD2. Unmatched junction bases numbered 7, after V lost 6 bases and J lost 9 bases. The CDR3 spans 11 residues. Germline CDR1 and CDR2: DFQATT and SNEGSKA (reference sequence). The CDR3 region has the DNA TGCAGTGCGGTAGCGGGAACCGGGCAGTACTTC. It yields the protein CSAVAGTGQYF.

This clone turned up a few times. This chain connects TRBV29-1 to TRBJ2-3; perhaps TRBD1 as D (7 bases). Germline CDR1 SQVTM, CDR2 ANQGSEA. The CDR3 sequence is 14 residues long. Trimming shortened V by 8 bases and J by 1 base, and 16 bases separated the two germline ends. CDR3: CSFQQGTGTDTQYF. The DNA for the CDR3 is TGCAGCTTTCAACAGGGGACTGGCACAGATACGCAGTATTTT.

This clone was observed a few times. The rearrangement links TRBV27 to TRBJ2-7, with TRBD2 identical over 9 bases. The V and J ends lost 5 bases and 4 bases, in that order; junction bases with no gene match: 12. Germline CDR1 and CDR2: MNHEY and SMNVEV (reference sequence). The CDR3 extends over 16 amino acids. CDR3 coding DNA: TGTGCCAGCAGTCCCTCACATAGCGGGAGTAGTTACGAGCAGTACTTC. It specifies CASSPSHSGSSYEQYF.